One sample yielded the 18 T cell receptor beta chains listed below, sequenced in a study of beta chain features in type 1 diabetes. TCRB transcripts that were expressed got sequenced, as all of the isolated RNA had been reverse transcribed. Using immunoSEQ multiplex PCR, the repertoire was profiled, and TCRdb retains in-frame clones only, with some absent. Of roughly 330,000 clones detected, approximately 11% appear once; the ten largest clones hold 0.015%. Material: naive CD4+ T cells from blood. The receptors here all came from a woman younger than 45 in good health.

This clone was counted between two and nine times. The chain carries TRBV27 and TRBJ2-3; 8 bases are a match to TRBD2. V was clipped by 5 bases and J by 6 bases; unmatched bases: 7. CDR1 is MNHEY, CDR2 SMNVEV, per germline (reference sequence). This CDR3 is 14 amino acids long. CDR3 protein: CASSPAGVRDTQYF. DNA of the CDR3: TGTGCCAGCAGTCCAGCGGGGGTCCGGGATACGCAGTATTTT.

V gene TRBV6-5 combines with J gene TRBJ1-1; TRBD1 matches at 7 bases. This CDR3 has 14 residues. Germline V gene lookup returns CDR1 MNHEY and CDR2 SVGAGI. Unmatched junction bases numbered 8, after V lost 5 bases and J lost 5 bases. The CDR3 coding sequence is TGTGCCAGCAGTGTCCAGGGGGTTGGGACTGAAGCTTTCTTT. Protein sequence: CASSVQGVGTEAFF.

This clone was counted a few times. The gene calls are TRBV7-2 and TRBJ2-3, with TRBD2 identical over 8 bases. V was pared by 4 bases and J by 3 bases, with 6 bases of the junction left unmatched. The germline CDR1 and CDR2 sequences are SGHTA and FQGNSA. The CDR3 runs 15 residues. DNA for the CDR3: TGTGCCAGCAGCTCCTTAGCGGGAATTACAGATACGCAGTATTTT. Translating gives CASSSLAGITDTQYF.

Only a few counts were recorded for this clone. The CDR3 sequence is CNAREHYEQYF. The CDR3 DNA sequence: TGCAACGCCAGGGAACACTACGAGCAGTACTTC. J is TRBJ2-7 and V is TRBV29-1, with a possible D match to TRBD1 (5 bases). Germline lookup yields CDR1 SQVTM and CDR2 ANQGSEA. CDR3 length equals 11 residues.

This clone was observed a handful of times. Germline and junction disagree at one end, which may indicate a read error. The V and J genes are TRBV7-7 and TRBJ2-5; D is possibly TRBD2 (5 bases). The CDR3 covers 14 residues. The germline V gene has CDR1 SSHAT and CDR2 FNYEAQ (reference sequence). CDR3 nucleotide sequence: TGTGCTAGCAGCTTAGGGTCAGGCGGGGAGACCCAGTACTTC. This encodes CASSLGSGGETQYF.

Only a few counts were recorded for this clone. At the DNA level, this CDR3 is encoded by other sequences in the same sample as well. J is TRBJ1-1 and V is TRBV11-2; tentative D call: TRBD1 (5 bases). The CDR3 covers 14 residues. Germline V gene sequence: CDR1 SGHAT, CDR2 FQNNGV. V lost 3 bases, J lost 1 base, and 9 bases lay in between. CDR3 protein: CASSLAQGNTEAFF. CDR3 bases: TGTGCCAGCAGCTTGGCTCAGGGGAACACTGAAGCTTTCTTT.

This chain uses TRBV19 with TRBJ2-3, with D possibly being TRBD2 (5 bases). The CDR3 is made up of 16 amino acids. V was shortened by 4 bases and J by 2 bases, with 16 bases between the two germline ends. Looked up from germline, CDR1 is LNHDA and CDR2 is SQIVND (reference sequence). The CDR3 loop reads CASSTLTTRTTDTQYF. The CDR3 bases are TGTGCCAGTAGTACTTTAACAACTAGAACCACAGATACGCAGTATTTT.

V gene TRBV18 combines with J gene TRBJ2-3; the match to TRBD1 covers 8 bases. Trimming took 8 bases from V and 3 from J; bases not matched to a gene: 10. The CDR3 runs to 15 residues. Germline V gene lookup returns CDR1 KGHSH and CDR2 LQKENI. CDR3 bases: TGTGCCAGCCTATCGGACAGGGTGGTGACAGATACGCAGTATTTT. The encoded protein is CASLSDRVVTDTQYF.

This clone was recorded once. V usage is TRBV28 and J usage is TRBJ2-7; the match to TRBD2 covers 10 bases. The V gene end was trimmed by 5 bases and the J gene end by 2 bases; junction bases not matched to a gene: 6. Germline V CDR1 and CDR2: MDHEN, SYDVKM. The CDR3 consists of 15 residues. The CDR3 coding sequence is TGTGCCAGCAGTCCCCAACTAGCGGGAACCTACGAGCAGTACTTC. The encoded protein is CASSPQLAGTYEQYF.

CDR3 sequence reads: CASSTGNTGELFF. CDR3 bases: TGCGCCAGCAGCACGGGGAACACCGGGGAGCTGTTTTTT. V is TRBV5-1 and J is TRBJ2-2; D gene uncertain. The V gene lost 4 bases and the J gene lost 1 base, with 5 bases spanning the gap. Germline lookup yields CDR1 SGHRS and CDR2 YFSETQ. This CDR3 spans 13 amino acids.

This clone was seen more than once but under ten times. This rearrangement joins TRBV15 to TRBJ2-3; 7 nucleotides line up with TRBD1. The CDR3 extends over 16 amino acids. The germline V gene encodes CDR1 LNHNV and CDR2 YYDKDF (reference sequence). The V gene end was trimmed by 0 bases and the J gene end by 2 bases; junction bases not matched to a gene: 5. For the CDR3, the DNA is TGTGCCACCAGCAGAGATAAAGGGACAGCCACAGATACGCAGTATTTT. Translated, it gives CATSRDKGTATDTQYF. Combining the CDR3 with reference TRBV15 and TRBJ2-3 gives the whole variable domain DAMVIQNPRYQVTQFGKPVTLSCSQTLNHNVMYWYQQKSSQAPKLLFHYYDKDFNNEADTPDNFQSRRPNTSFCFLDIRSPGLGDTAMYLCATSRDKGTATDTQYFGPGTRLTVL.

The J gene is TRBJ2-1, the V gene TRBV28; TRBD2 agrees at 8 bases. The germline V gene has CDR1 MDHEN and CDR2 SYDVKM. This CDR3 contains 15 residues. With V trimmed by 4 bases and J by 5 bases, 7 bases remained unmatched. The CDR3 nucleotides read TGTGCCAGCAGTTCCCCCGGACTAGCCCACAATGAGCAGTTCTTC. Protein sequence: CASSSPGLAHNEQFF.

With respect to this clone: The same CDR3 arises from other DNA sequences in this sample as well. The chain combines TRBV18 with TRBJ2-7; D perhaps matches TRBD2 (5 bases). The CDR3 has 13 residues. CDR1 and CDR2 (germline): KGHSH, LQKENI. The V gene lost 5 bases and the J gene lost 2 bases, with 10 bases spanning the gap. CDR3 sequence: CASSIGEPYEQYF. CDR3 nucleotide sequence: TGTGCCAGCTCAATCGGGGAACCCTACGAGCAGTACTTC.

This chain links TRBV19 with TRBJ2-4; 8 positions agree with TRBD1. The J segment lost 5 bases and the V segment lost 6 bases, leaving 9 bases of the junction unmatched. The V gene's germline CDR1 is LNHDA and CDR2 SQIVND (reference sequence). This CDR3 comprises 15 residues. Written as DNA, the CDR3 is TGTGCCAGTAGCCCAAGACAGGGGTACGAAAACATTCAGTACTTC. Translated, it gives CASSPRQGYENIQYF.

In the case of this clone: The sample holds other DNA sequences that translate to the same CDR3. The CDR3 nucleotides are TGTGCCATCAGTGAGTCGACAGGCACAGATACGCAGTATTTT. Its translation: CAISESTGTDTQYF. J is TRBJ2-3 and V is TRBV10-3; the D gene is possibly TRBD1 (5 bases). The V gene's germline CDR1 is ENHRY and CDR2 SYGVKD. V dropped 0 bases and J dropped 1 base, with 5 bases sitting between them. There are 14 residues in the CDR3.

This clone was counted between two and nine times. The V and J genes are TRBV9 and TRBJ2-7; TRBD2 matches at 8 bases. V lost 2 bases, J lost 2 bases, and 3 bases stayed unmatched. The CDR3 sequence is 14 residues long. Germline lookup yields CDR1 SGDLS and CDR2 YYNGEE. In DNA, the CDR3 is TGTGCCAGCAGCGTTGGCGGGGGGCCCTACGAGCAGTACTTC. It yields the protein CASSVGGGPYEQYF.

This clone was counted only a few times. V and J are TRBV7-3 and TRBJ2-3, with D possibly being TRBD2 (5 bases). There are 17 residues in the CDR3. CDR1 is SGHTA, CDR2 FQGTGA, per germline. V was shortened by 5 bases and J by 2 bases, with 20 bases between the two germline ends. CDR3 in amino acids: CASSHKGPGDPTDTQYF. The DNA for the CDR3 is TGTGCCAGCAGCCATAAAGGCCCCGGGGATCCCACAGATACGCAGTATTTT.

The chain uses TRBV19 and TRBJ2-1, with 10 positions matching TRBD2. This CDR3 contains 14 residues. Trimming removed 7 bases from V and 6 bases from J; junction bases left unmatched: 6. The germline gives CDR1 LNHDA, CDR2 SQIVND (reference sequence). The CDR3 DNA sequence: TGTGCCAGTATCTCTAGCGGGAGTGGCAATGAGCAGTTCTTC. Its translation: CASISSGSGNEQFF. Variable domain in full (rest from reference TRBV19 and TRBJ2-1): DGGITQSPKYLFRKEGQNVTLSCEQNLNHDAMYWYRQDPGQGLRLIYYSQIVNDFQKGDIAEGYSVSREKKESFPLTVTSAQKNPTAFYLCASISSGSGNEQFFGPGTRLTVL.